The sequence of this TCR beta chain was determined in a study of CD8 T cells in Susac syndrome. V gave up 4 bases and J gave up 6 bases; unmatched junction bases: 6. The CDR3 is 14 amino acids. From germline, CDR1 is KGHDR and CDR2 SFDVKD. After extraction with the RNeasy kit, roughly 0.45 to 1 ug of the RNA was reverse transcribed using random hexamers. TCR beta CDR3 was amplified by immunoSEQ multiplex PCR. This amplification extended across 54 Vbeta and 13 Jbeta segments. TCRdb fed the immunoSEQ multiplex PCR reads into MiXCR, producing one record per CDR3 protein. The top ten hold roughly 0.25% of the sample, which has approximately 120,000 distinct CDR3 sequences, approximately 89% seen once. Study results and caveats: A relatively small number of individuals underwent TCR sequencing and HLA analysis.

On this clonotype itself: The antigen is not known.

Sequencing of TCR beta was undertaken in CD8+ and CD4+ T cells derived from blood. Negative isolation yielded CD4+ and CD8+ T cells, and FACS enriched TEMRA cells. This chain uses TRBV24-1 with TRBJ2-3; 7 bases agree with TRBD2. The source of this sequence is a human donor with multiple sclerosis. Sample: CD8+ T cells from PBMCs. The CDR3 here is CATSDPGLVDTQYF. CDR3 in DNA: TGTGCCACCAGTGACCCCGGACTAGTTGATACGCAGTATTTT.